Listed below are T cell receptor beta chains from one sample, sequenced in a study of T cell responses to AZD1222 COVID-19 vaccine. Clones were sequenced by immunoSEQ multiplex PCR, and TCRdb holds only the in-frame ones, with some missing. The table lists tens of thousands of clones, 81% of them singletons. Sequences were derived from peripheral blood, sampled 28 days after the second AZD1222 dose. Receptor source: an adult who received the AZD1222 COVID-19 vaccine. CDR3s include the opening cysteine and the closing phenylalanine or tryptophan. The D gene is left open where the match is weak.

>-|TRBJ2-3|TRBV24-1|13
CATSDGVTDTQYF
TGTGCCACCAGTGATGGGGTGACAGATACGCAGTATTTT
>-|TRBJ2-3|TRBV10-3|15
CAISPRVASTDTQYF
TGTGCCATCAGCCCGCGGGTGGCGAGCACAGATACGCAGTATTTT
>-|TRBJ2-7|TRBV11-2|11
CASSLGNEQYF
TGTGCCAGCAGCTTGGGGAACGAGCAGTACTTC
>TRBD1|TRBJ1-2|TRBV11-1|16
CASSPKGQGFNYGYTF
TGTGCCAGCAGCCCAAAGGGACAGGGGTTTAACTATGGCTACACCTTC
>-|TRBJ2-3|TRBV30|13
CAWSVRSTDTQYF
TGTGCCTGGAGTGTAAGGAGCACAGATACGCAGTATTTT
>TRBD2|TRBJ2-7|TRBV28|16
CASSLFGTSGSYEQYF
TGTGCCAGCAGTTTATTCGGGACTAGCGGCTCCTACGAGCAGTACTTC
>-|TRBJ2-7|TRBV11-2|15
CASSIGRGGSYEQYF
TGTGCCAGCAGCATAGGTAGGGGTGGATCCTACGAGCAGTACTTC
>-|TRBJ1-5|TRBV28|12
CASTSGNQPQHF
TGTGCCAGCACCAGTGGCAATCAGCCCCAGCATTTT
>TRBD1|TRBJ1-6|TRBV6-5|13
CASRWDSNSPLHF
TGTGCCAGCAGATGGGACAGTAATTCACCCCTCCACTTT
>TRBD1|TRBJ2-2|TRBV6-5|16
CASSSDRGLGTGELFF
TGTGCCAGCAGTTCCGACAGGGGGCTTGGCACCGGGGAGCTGTTTTTT
>-|TRBJ2-7|TRBV11-2|12
CASSSSGHEQYF
TGTGCCAGCAGCTCCAGCGGGCACGAGCAGTACTTC
>TRBD1|TRBJ1-5|TRBV20-1|15
CSASSGTGSNQPQHF
TGCAGTGCTAGTTCCGGGACAGGGAGCAATCAGCCCCAGCATTTT